The subject of this entry is one T cell receptor beta chain. Assay used: immunoSEQ multiplex PCR; TCRdb lists only in-frame clones, some missing. Of 150,000 or so clones listed, around 83% are singletons. The data stem from a study of blood T cell repertoires in COVID-19. Study-level background: Whether acute or convalescent, the COVID-19 samples came from the United States, Italy and Spain.

Germline V gene sequence: CDR1 SGHNT, CDR2 YENEEA. This CDR3 region has 13 residues. The V end was cut by 7 bases, the J end by 4 bases, with 13 bases between. This TCR was recovered from a man aged 50 to 59 with active or convalescent COVID-19. The chain has TRBV11-3 and TRBJ1-1; D is uncertain. Sequenced input: peripheral blood. In DNA form, the CDR3 reads TGTGCCAGCACAAGGAGGGTGGGCACTGAAGCTTTCTTT. This codes for CASTRRVGTEAFF.